Below, 9 T cell receptor beta chains from the same sample are listed, as sequenced in a study of CD8 T cells in ankylosing spondylitis. TCRdb re-analysed the 5' RACE reads in MiXCR, keeping a single row per CDR3 protein. The top ten hold 3.5% to 4.5% of the sample, which has some 270,000 distinct CDR3 sequences, around 32% seen once. Sequencing was carried out using blood, either unsorted or a sorted T cell fraction (not recorded which). The origin of the receptors is a male donor with ankylosing spondylitis or in good health (not recorded which).

Only a few counts were recorded for this clonotype. The rearrangement links TRBV12-3 or TRBV12-4 to TRBJ2-4; D not certain. This CDR3 has 13 amino acids. Deletions cut 5 bases from V and 9 bases from J, with 14 bases between. Here the CDR3 reads CASSLLGPSIQYF. CDR3 bases: TGTGCCAGCAGTCTCTTGGGCCCGTCCATTCAGTACTTC.

In its sample, this clonotype was seen a few times. This chain links TRBV20-1 with TRBJ2-2; no reliable D call. CDR3 length: 12 residues. Germline-derived CDR1 and CDR2 are DFQATT and SNEGSKA (reference sequence). Trimming pared 0 bases from V and 9 bases from J, leaving 8 bases between. CDR3 nucleotides: TGCAGTGCTAGAGATCTGGGTCGGGAGCTGTTTTTT. Amino acid sequence: CSARDLGRELFF.

This chain connects TRBV7-9 to TRBJ2-3; no definite D call. V dropped 0 bases and J dropped 4 bases, with 11 bases sitting between them. In germline, CDR1 is SEHNR, CDR2 FQNEAQ (reference sequence). This CDR3 has 15 residues. For the CDR3, the DNA is TGTGCCAGCAGCTTAGCGATGGGGATGGCAGATACGCAGTATTTT. Amino acid sequence: CASSLAMGMADTQYF.

This clonotype was observed a handful of times. The chain joins TRBV12-3 or TRBV12-4 to TRBJ1-6; D gene uncertain. Between the trimmed V and J ends, which lost 3 bases and 7 bases, there was a span of 19 bases. The CDR3 length is 17 residues. The chain's CDR3 is CASSFSGQPMRNSPLHF. The CDR3 region has the DNA TGTGCCAGCAGTTTCTCGGGTCAGCCTATGCGGAATTCACCCCTCCACTTT.

The genes are TRBV20-1 and TRBJ2-2; 11 bases agree with TRBD1. CDR3 length: 15 amino acids. Per the germline V gene, CDR1 is DFQATT and CDR2 is SNEGSKA (reference sequence). After removal of 5 bases from V and 7 bases from J, the junction contained 9 bases not matched to a gene. The CDR3: CSAQLRDRGNGELFF. CDR3 DNA: TGCAGTGCTCAACTACGGGACAGGGGGAACGGGGAGCTGTTTTTT.

The rearrangement uses TRBV9 and TRBJ1-1, with D uncertain. Germline loops: CDR1 SGDLS, CDR2 YYNGEE. This CDR3 has 17 amino acids. Trimming cost V 0 bases and J 3 bases, with 18 bases left between them. This CDR3 is CASSVVGPSFRDTEAFF. As DNA, the CDR3 is TGTGCCAGCAGCGTAGTCGGGCCCTCGTTTCGTGACACTGAAGCTTTCTTT.

This chain joins TRBV28 and TRBJ2-5; D is unresolved. Trimming removed 8 bases from V and 5 bases from J, with 18 bases in between. Looked up from germline, CDR1 is MDHEN and CDR2 is SYDVKM. The CDR3 runs 14 residues. CDR3 in amino acids: CASSTPIGSETQYF. CDR3 bases: TGTGCCAGCTCGACCCCAATAGGTAGCGAGACCCAGTACTTC.

In this sample, this clonotype turned up a few times. V usage is TRBV12-3 or TRBV12-4 and J usage is TRBJ2-7; D gene uncertain. CDR3 length: 14 amino acids. V gave up 6 bases and J gave up 4 bases, with 16 bases separating them. The CDR3 protein is CASRHSRKTYEQYF. CDR3 nucleotide sequence: TGTGCCAGCAGACACAGTAGAAAAACGTACGAGCAGTACTTC.

The CDR3 bases are TGTGCCAGCAGCCAATGGTGGACAGGAATGGATACGCAGTATTTT. Protein sequence: CASSQWWTGMDTQYF. The chain joins TRBV3-1 to TRBJ2-3, with 7 positions matching TRBD1. This CDR3 comprises 15 residues. Germline values: CDR1 LGHDT, CDR2 YNNKEL (reference sequence). The V segment lost 2 bases and the J segment 6 bases; nucleotides outside the gene matches: 8.